These 5 T cell receptor beta chains came from one sample sequenced in a study of blood T cell repertoires in COVID-19. Sequencing was performed with immunoSEQ multiplex PCR; in TCRdb, only in-frame clones are kept and a portion is missing. The sample includes more than 95,000 clones, around 80% of them seen just once. Source material: peripheral blood. The source of these receptors is a man in his 60s with acute or convalescent COVID-19.

The V call is TRBV5-6, the J call TRBJ1-6; D gene uncertain. The germline V gene encodes CDR1 SGHDT and CDR2 YYEEEE. There are 14 residues in the CDR3. The V and J ends lost 4 bases and 7 bases respectively, with 12 bases between them. The CDR3 coding sequence is TGTGCCAGCAGCCTAGACGGGATGAATTCACCCCTCCACTTT. Translated: CASSLDGMNSPLHF.

The chain combines TRBV11-3 with TRBJ2-1, with 12 bases aligning to TRBD2. Trimming took 4 bases from V and 8 from J; bases not matched to a gene: 6. The CDR3 sequence is 15 residues long. Germline lookup yields CDR1 SGHNT and CDR2 YENEEA. The CDR3 DNA reads as TGTGCCAGCAGCTATAGACTAGCGGGAGCCCATGAGCAGTTCTTC. Translated, it gives CASSYRLAGAHEQFF. Filled out from reference TRBV11-3 and TRBJ2-1, the complete variable domain reads EAGVVQSPRYKIIEKKQPVAFWCNPISGHNTLYWYLQNLGQGPELLIRYENEEAVDDSQLPKDRFSAERLKGVDSTLKIQPAELGDSAVYLCASSYRLAGAHEQFFGPGTRLTVL.

The J gene is TRBJ2-3, the V gene TRBV24-1, with TRBD2 matching over 10 bases. Germline V gives CDR1 KGHDR, CDR2 SFDVKD. The CDR3 spans 15 residues. The trim removed 4 bases at V and 4 bases at J, leaving 4 bases unmatched. CDR3: CATSEALAGADTQYF. The CDR3 DNA sequence: TGTGCCACCAGTGAAGCTCTAGCGGGAGCAGATACGCAGTATTTT.

This clone appeared a single time. The CDR3 DNA is TGTGCCAGCCGGGAGGGTAGGAATTCACCCCTCCACTTT. Translating gives CASREGRNSPLHF. The J gene is TRBJ1-6, the V gene TRBV6-5; unclear D gene. Per germline, CDR1 MNHEY and CDR2 SVGAGI. The CDR3 has 13 residues. Trimming shortened V by 8 bases and J by 7 bases, and 12 bases separated the two germline ends.

This clone is a singleton in its sample. J is TRBJ2-5 and V is TRBV6-6, with a weak D call TRBD2 (6 bases). The CDR3 is made up of 16 amino acids. Germline V lookup: CDR1 MNHNY, CDR2 SVGAGI (reference sequence). Trimming took off 5 bases at V and 7 bases at J, with 23 bases between the two ends. The CDR3 is CASSRDLAGPLGTQYF. For the CDR3, the DNA is TGTGCCAGCAGTCGAGACCTTGCGGGGCCTTTAGGGACCCAGTACTTC.